The 26 T cell receptor beta chains in this list originate from one sample, sequenced in a study of blood T cell repertoires in COVID-19. Profiled with immunoSEQ multiplex PCR; TCRdb holds only in-frame clones, not every one. The sample holds approximately 74,000 clones, 60% to 80% seen once. What was sequenced was peripheral blood. The source of these receptors is a man in his 60s with acute or convalescent COVID-19.

V usage is TRBV7-9 and J usage is TRBJ2-5, with D possibly matching TRBD1 (6 bases). The CDR3 totals 16 residues. CDR1 SEHNR and CDR2 FQNEAQ come from the germline V gene (reference sequence). V lost 5 bases and J lost 7, with 23 bases in between. CDR3 coding DNA: TGTGCCAGCAGCCGCCGGGACACCGCAGGAAAGCGGACCCAGTACTTC. Residues: CASSRRDTAGKRTQYF.

This clone was detected once. The chain couples TRBV18 to TRBJ1-4; perhaps TRBD1 as D (6 bases). The V end was cut by 6 bases, the J end by 7 bases, with 12 bases between. The CDR3 has 13 amino acids. CDR1 and CDR2 from the germline V gene are KGHSH and LQKENI. This CDR3 is CASSPETGEKLFF. DNA for the CDR3: TGTGCCAGCTCTCCTGAGACAGGTGAAAAACTGTTTTTT.

Turning to this clone: The same CDR3 also results from other DNA sequences found in this sample. V gene TRBV7-2 combines with J gene TRBJ1-2; 11 positions agree with TRBD1. Germline V lookup: CDR1 SGHTA, CDR2 FQGNSA. The CDR3 contains 15 residues. V lost 5 bases to trimming and J lost 4 bases; unmatched junction nucleotides: 6. CDR3 protein: CASSPGTGGIYGYTF. CDR3 nucleotide sequence: TGTGCCAGCAGCCCAGGGACAGGGGGTATCTATGGCTACACCTTC.

The V and J genes are TRBV4-3 and TRBJ1-2; D is possibly TRBD1 (5 bases). This CDR3 has 15 residues. From germline, CDR1 is LGHNA and CDR2 YSLEER. Trimming pared 0 bases from V and 3 bases from J, leaving 11 bases between. Written as DNA, the CDR3 is TGCGCCAGCAGCCAAGATTTGTGGGGGGACTATGGCTACACCTTC. This gives the protein CASSQDLWGDYGYTF.

The CDR3 sequence is CASSLNLDGTVNEKLFF. The CDR3 DNA sequence: TGTGCCAGCAGCCTGAACTTAGACGGGACAGTAAATGAAAAACTGTTTTTT. The chain employs TRBV5-6 and TRBJ1-4; TRBD1 agrees at 7 bases. V shed 4 bases and J 5 bases; nucleotides not matched to a gene: 14. The CDR3 is 17 amino acids. Germline values: CDR1 SGHDT, CDR2 YYEEEE.

This clone appeared a few times. The chain links TRBV29-1 to TRBJ2-7, with a weak D call TRBD2 (6 bases). The CDR3 spans 13 residues. The V end was cut by 5 bases, the J end by 1 base, with 12 bases between. In germline, CDR1 is SQVTM, CDR2 ANQGSEA. The CDR3 DNA reads as TGCAGCGTTCGTTGGGGGGATTCCTACGAGCAGTACTTC. Its translation: CSVRWGDSYEQYF.

The chain uses TRBV7-2 and TRBJ1-3, with TRBD1 matching 8 bases. Losses at the gene ends were 8 bases for V and 2 bases for J; bases not matched to a gene: 14. Germline V lookup: CDR1 SGHTA, CDR2 FQGNSA. CDR3 length: 17 residues. The CDR3 region is CASRLGGQGAAGNTIYF. CDR3 coding DNA: TGTGCCAGCCGTCTTGGGGGGCAGGGGGCTGCTGGAAACACCATATATTTT.

The rearrangement links TRBV27 to TRBJ1-3; no clear D. The germline CDR1 and CDR2 sequences are MNHEY and SMNVEV (reference sequence). V was clipped by 3 bases and J by 3 bases, with 21 bases between them. This CDR3 has 18 amino acids. CDR3 nucleotides: TGTGCCAGCAGTTTCTCCCCTATAGGGAGACTTGGTGGAAACACCATATATTTT. This codes for CASSFSPIGRLGGNTIYF.

In DNA form, the CDR3 reads TGTGCCAGCAGCCGCGACAGGGGCTCCTACGAGCAGTACTTC. This encodes CASSRDRGSYEQYF. The chain has TRBV2 and TRBJ2-7; TRBD1 aligns across 8 bases. Germline CDR1 reads SNHLY; CDR2 reads FYNNEI. The CDR3 length is 14 residues. V gave up 6 bases and J gave up 0 bases; unmatched junction bases: 4.

A few counts support this clone. The chain employs TRBV13 and TRBJ1-4; no clear D gene. Germline V gene data show CDR1 as PRHDT and CDR2 as FYEKMQ (reference sequence). The germline V and J ends were trimmed by 2 bases and 7 bases, with 14 bases remaining between them. The CDR3 sequence is 15 residues long. The CDR3 DNA sequence: TGTGCCAGCAGCTTACGCTTCACGGGGAGTGAAAAACTGTTTTTT. Translation: CASSLRFTGSEKLFF.

The chain joins TRBV6-5 to TRBJ2-3; D remains unclear. In germline, CDR1 is MNHEY, CDR2 SVGAGI. Trimming stripped 3 bases from V and 4 bases from J, with 8 bases between. The CDR3 contains 13 residues. CDR3 nucleotide sequence: TGTGCCAGCAGTTATACGGGTTCAGATACGCAGTATTTT. Its translation is CASSYTGSDTQYF.

This clone was picked up a small number of times. CDR3: CASSFPGTADNEQFF. Written as DNA, the CDR3 is TGTGCCAGCAGTTTTCCCGGGACAGCTGACAATGAGCAGTTCTTC. The chain couples TRBV6-2 or TRBV6-3 to TRBJ2-1; 7 nucleotides line up with TRBD1. CDR1 is MNHEY, CDR2 SVGEGT, per germline. Unmatched junction bases numbered 8, after V lost 4 bases and J lost 5 bases. The CDR3 loop spans 15 amino acids.

The chain joins TRBV29-1 to TRBJ1-1; D might be TRBD1 (5 bases). The CDR3 is 12 residues long. The V and J ends lost 8 bases and 5 bases respectively, with 15 bases between them. From germline, CDR1 is SQVTM and CDR2 ANQGSEA. This CDR3 reads CSHKLGGTEAFF. The CDR3 DNA is TGCAGCCATAAATTGGGGGGGACTGAAGCTTTCTTT.

J is TRBJ1-2 and V is TRBV15; TRBD1 matches 12 bases. CDR1 is LNHNV, CDR2 YYDKDF, per germline (reference sequence). The CDR3 extends over 17 amino acids. V lost 1 base to trimming and J lost 4 bases; unmatched junction nucleotides: 7. The CDR3 DNA reads TGTGCCACCAGCAGAGGGGGGACAGGGGGCAGGGGCTATGGCTACACCTTC. It codes for CATSRGGTGGRGYGYTF.

The V call is TRBV18, the J call TRBJ1-1; a weak D match, TRBD1 (6 bases). Germline V gives CDR1 KGHSH, CDR2 LQKENI. V was cut by 6 bases and J by 6 bases, with 11 bases left in between. The CDR3 has 12 amino acids. The CDR3 region has the DNA TGTGCCAGCTCTAACAGGGACGCTGAAGCTTTCTTT. Its protein is CASSNRDAEAFF.

The rearrangement links TRBV5-1 to TRBJ1-3; D possibly corresponds to TRBD1 (5 bases). This CDR3 spans 15 amino acids. CDR1 is SGHRS and CDR2 is YFSETQ in the germline V gene. Trimming took 4 bases from V and 0 from J, leaving 11 bases between them. CDR3 protein: CASSRTLNSGNTIYF. CDR3 coding DNA: TGCGCCAGCAGCCGGACACTCAACTCTGGAAACACCATATATTTT.

The chain links TRBV6-2 or TRBV6-3 to TRBJ1-5, with a possible D match to TRBD1 (5 bases). Germline CDR1 is MNHEY and CDR2 is SVGEGT. Trimming pared 2 bases from V and 6 bases from J, leaving 11 bases between. This CDR3 is 14 amino acids long. The CDR3 reads CASSYTGKSQPQHF. The CDR3 DNA reads TGTGCCAGCAGTTACACAGGAAAAAGTCAGCCCCAGCATTTT.

This chain connects TRBV27 to TRBJ1-5; 10 bases line up with TRBD1. Germline values: CDR1 MNHEY, CDR2 SMNVEV (reference sequence). The V gene end was trimmed by 5 bases and the J gene end by 9 bases; junction bases not matched to a gene: 16. CDR3 length equals 17 residues. For the CDR3, the DNA is TGTGCCAGCAGTCCCCTAGCGGACAGGGGGATCTATGGGCCCCAGCATTTT. This sequence encodes CASSPLADRGIYGPQHF.

There are a few counts of this clone. V and J are TRBV2 and TRBJ1-4, with D unclear. The germline V gene encodes CDR1 SNHLY and CDR2 FYNNEI. The CDR3 has 13 amino acids. Trimming pared 4 bases from V and 5 bases from J, leaving 8 bases between. CDR3 sequence: CASSVKQNEKLFF. The CDR3 bases are TGTGCCAGCAGTGTCAAACAAAATGAAAAACTGTTTTTT.

This chain connects TRBV27 to TRBJ2-5; the match to TRBD2 covers 11 bases. Trimming took 6 bases from V and 2 from J; bases not matched to a gene: 14. Germline V gene lookup returns CDR1 MNHEY and CDR2 SMNVEV (reference sequence). The length of the CDR3 is 18 residues. For the CDR3, the DNA is TGTGCCAGCAGGCTAAGGGGAGTGGGACTAGCGGTTCAAGAGACCCAGTACTTC. Amino acids: CASRLRGVGLAVQETQYF.

This chain uses TRBV24-1 with TRBJ2-7; TRBD2 is a possible D gene (5 bases). V gave up 4 bases and J gave up 9 bases, with 12 bases separating them. The germline CDR1 and CDR2 sequences are KGHDR and SFDVKD. The CDR3 runs 12 residues. CDR3 region: CATSEVGGRQYF. The CDR3 DNA reads as TGTGCCACCAGTGAAGTAGGAGGAAGGCAGTACTTC.

V usage is TRBV6-5 and J usage is TRBJ1-2; TRBD1 agrees at 12 bases. Germline CDR1 and CDR2: MNHEY and SVGAGI. J gave up 6 bases and V 2 bases, and 7 bases lay outside the gene matches. The CDR3 loop spans 16 amino acids. The CDR3 protein is CASSYGTGGRSNGYTF. CDR3 in DNA: TGTGCCAGCAGTTACGGGACAGGGGGCAGGTCGAATGGCTACACCTTC.

This rearrangement joins TRBV7-3 to TRBJ1-2; the match to TRBD1 covers 8 bases. CDR3 length equals 15 residues. V lost 2 bases and J lost 5; bases outside the gene matches: 7. Germline loops: CDR1 SGHTA, CDR2 FQGTGA. The CDR3 loop reads CASSLVGQDKYGYTF. CDR3 sequence (DNA): TGTGCCAGCAGCTTAGTGGGACAGGACAAATATGGCTACACCTTC.

The CDR3 here is CASSVGTGRILSGANVLTF. In nucleotides, the CDR3 is TGTGCCAGCAGTGTCGGTACAGGGAGAATTCTCTCTGGGGCCAACGTCCTGACTTTC. The V and J genes are TRBV2 and TRBJ2-6, with a weak D call TRBD1 (6 bases). This CDR3 comprises 19 residues. The germline V and J ends were trimmed by 4 bases and 0 bases, with 19 bases remaining between them. The germline V gene encodes CDR1 SNHLY and CDR2 FYNNEI.

The chain carries TRBV11-3 and TRBJ2-7; the match to TRBD1 covers 12 bases. From germline, CDR1 is SGHNT and CDR2 YENEEA. There are 15 residues in the CDR3. J gave up 5 bases and V 5 bases, and 7 bases lay outside the gene matches. The DNA for the CDR3 is TGTGCCAGCAGCGTTTCCGGGACAGGGGGCGACGAGCAGTACTTC. Translating it yields CASSVSGTGGDEQYF.

This chain uses TRBV6-2 or TRBV6-3 with TRBJ1-2; 11 bases agree with TRBD1. The germline gives CDR1 MNHEY, CDR2 SVGEGT. The CDR3 runs 13 residues. With V trimmed by 5 bases and J by 7 bases, 3 bases remained unmatched. CDR3 DNA sequence: TGTGCCAGCAGTGGACAGGGGGCATCTGGCTACACCTTC. Its translation is CASSGQGASGYTF.